This T cell receptor beta chain was sequenced during a study of long-term antiretroviral therapy in people with HIV. Study findings and constraints: Blood specimens, gathered between about 2004 and 2018, were possibly obtained under older ART regimens. Information on adherence to ART, viral resistance or therapy changes was unavailable. Among HIV repertoires, CDR3 length ranges were narrower than those of controls.

Remarks on this clone: Its antigen is not known.

Sequencing relied on immunoSEQ assay v3.0, run at survey level. For every sample, sequencing targeted roughly 40,000-50,000 T-cell genomes. The protocol was immunoSEQ multiplex PCR, while the TCRdb copy is restricted to in-frame clones and leaves out a portion. The sample contains under 50,000 clones, 75% to 90% of which appear only once. This CDR3 has 15 residues. V shed 4 bases and J shed 5 bases, with 12 bases lying between them. Per the germline V gene, CDR1 is SNHLY and CDR2 is FYNNEI. The specimen was unsorted PBMCs, collected 3.1 years after starting antiretroviral therapy. The V call is TRBV2, the J call TRBJ1-6; D possibly corresponds to TRBD1 (5 bases). This clonotype was sampled from a woman in her 50s with HIV. This CDR3 is CASSVGGANNSPLHF. The CDR3 nucleotides read TGTGCCAGCAGTGTGGGCGGGGCTAATAATTCACCCCTCCACTTT. The entire variable domain, with the rest obtained from reference TRBV2 and TRBJ1-6, is as follows: EPEVTQTPSHQVTQMGQEVILRCVPISNHLYFYWYRQILGQKVEFLVSFYNNEISEKSEIFDDQFSVERPDGSNFTLKIRSTKLEDSAMYFCASSVGGANNSPLHFGNGTRLTVT.